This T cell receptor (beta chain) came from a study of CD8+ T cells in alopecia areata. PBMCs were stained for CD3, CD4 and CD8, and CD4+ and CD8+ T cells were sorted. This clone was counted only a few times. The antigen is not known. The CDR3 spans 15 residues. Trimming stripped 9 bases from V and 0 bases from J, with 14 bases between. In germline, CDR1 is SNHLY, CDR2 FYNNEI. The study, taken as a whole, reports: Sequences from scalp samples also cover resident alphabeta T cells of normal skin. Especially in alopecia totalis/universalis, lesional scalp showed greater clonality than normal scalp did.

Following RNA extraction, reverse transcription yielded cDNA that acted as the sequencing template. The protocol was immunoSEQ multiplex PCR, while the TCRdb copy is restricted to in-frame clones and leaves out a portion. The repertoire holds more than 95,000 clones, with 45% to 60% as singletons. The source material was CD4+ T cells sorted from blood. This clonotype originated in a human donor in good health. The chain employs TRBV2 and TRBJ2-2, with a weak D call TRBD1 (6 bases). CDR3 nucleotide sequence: TGTGCCAGTCAACGAGAGGGGGCGAACACCGGGGAGCTGTTTTTT. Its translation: CASQREGANTGELFF.